This TCR beta chain was sequenced for a study of OX40 agonist ivuxolimab in advanced cancers. Study-wide context: Three patients responded partially, comprising one with hepatocellular carcinoma and two with cutaneous melanoma. Study-level points and caveats: At 0.1 to 3.0 mg/kg and by week 6, clonal expansion occurred in CD4+ and CD8+ blood T cells.

Turning to this clone: Its antigen is not known.

Patients were ineligible given autoimmune disease history or systemic immunosuppression. The CDR3 covers 16 residues. With 3 bases removed from V and 6 bases from J, the gap between germline ends came to 17 bases. Germline V lookup: CDR1 LNHDA, CDR2 SQIVND (reference sequence). Data came from immunoSEQ multiplex PCR; TCRdb stores just in-frame clones and leaves some out. The profile shows tens of thousands of clones, about 88% of them singletons. The receptor's source is an adult with an advanced solid tumor such as melanoma, head and neck, liver or kidney cancer. V is TRBV19 and J is TRBJ2-2, with D perhaps TRBD1 or TRBD2 (5 bases each). The sequencing here drew on CD4+ or CD8+ T cells sorted from blood, taken in a trial of the OX40 agonist ivuxolimab. CDR3 sequence: CASSIGAVSSPGELFF. The DNA for the CDR3 is TGTGCCAGTAGTATCGGGGCAGTGTCGTCTCCCGGGGAGCTGTTTTTT. The full variable domain, rest sourced from reference TRBV19 and TRBJ2-2, is DGGITQSPKYLFRKEGQNVTLSCEQNLNHDAMYWYRQDPGQGLRLIYYSQIVNDFQKGDIAEGYSVSREKKESFPLTVTSAQKNPTAFYLCASSIGAVSSPGELFFGEGSRLTVL.